This TCR beta chain was profiled in a study of blood T cell repertoires in COVID-19 (dated by TCRdb to 2020 to 2021). Some background on the complete study: Collaborator samples came from the United States, Italy and Spain and covered acute and convalescent phases of COVID-19. Deeply sampled blood TCRbeta repertoires from subjects exposed to, actively infected with, or recovered from COVID-19 were included in the dataset. The sample metadata nearly always contained a de-identified subject ID, COVID-19 status, age in years and sex. The prospective study material was composed of cDNA or gDNA derived from T cells, B-cell-depleted T cells, or PBMCs. Samples came from the ongoing ImmuneRACE study (first 160 participants) plus 1,254 subjects from 6 global collaborators. Where available, HLA class I and class II types were taken from metadata supplied by the sample provider and were not determined by assay-based typing. The repertoires were released in a freely available public database intended as a resource for research on the immune response to SARS-CoV-2. On the study overall, not on this receptor specifically: How much clinical and demographic metadata was included differed by source and by participant, and the metadata was provided uncurated.

TCRbeta CDR3 regions were amplified from genomic DNA using the immunoSEQ Assay, a bias-controlled multiplex PCR. Processing in the source paper ran as follows. Within the assay, amplification of reference gene primers was used to estimate how many nucleated cells each sample contained. To quantify the absolute abundance of each unique TCRbeta CDR3 rearrangement, sequence reads were collapsed and filtered. For each sample, productive Simpson clonality was calculated by taking the square root of Simpson's diversity index across productive rearrangements. In TCRdb, the immuneACCESS table is reduced to in-frame sequences with V and J assigned. These tables do not hold every clone; where another copy was compared, an unresolved V gene accounts for under half, and the others remain unexplained. D and trimming come from the DNA, and the V and J calls and clone size come from that table. Within this sample are nearly 350,000 clones, with about 90% of them counted one time only. Clones ranked in the top ten supply 7% to 8% of the sample.

Note on this clone: Its binding antigen is unknown. No quality values exist for individual bases; no much larger clone is one base distant.

In Seattle, one collaborating source enrolled patients while the infection was active and tracked those patients longitudinally over the course of disease. Collaborating institutions collected whole blood in K2EDTA tubes following their own protocols. For TCRbeta analysis, collaborator samples were shipped as frozen whole blood, as isolated PBMCs, or as DNA extracted from either sample type. V is cut by 5 bases and J by 1 base, and the space between the germline ends is 8 bases. The germline V gene (reference sequence) provides CDR1 SEHNR and CDR2 FQNEAQ. The CDR3 numbers 14 residues from cysteine through phenylalanine. Of all the DNA, just the CDR3 is kept, 42 bases in frame from base 1.

Specimen: peripheral blood. The chain joins TRBV7-9 to TRBJ1-4; the D gene identity is not certain. The TCR was taken from an older woman with COVID-19, enrolled during active disease. The sequence in DNA is TGTGCCAGCAGCGGAGAAGGAACTAATGAAAAACTGTTTTTT. Its amino acids are CASSGEGTNEKLFF.